A single sample is the source of the 30 T cell receptor beta chains below, sequenced in a study of prognosis after radiotherapy for stage I lung cancer. Using two-round multiplex PCR, the authors amplified TCR beta CDR3 from genomic DNA. Gene-specific primers for each TRBV and TRBJ gene drove first-round PCR. MiXCR, applied by TCRdb to the multiplex PCR reads, yields one record per CDR3 protein. The table shows fewer than 40,000 distinct CDR3 sequences, with around 30% occurring only once. The source was PBMCs, collected before or after stereotactic body radiation therapy (not recorded which). The receptors come from a donor over 45 with non-small cell lung cancer.

The chain links TRBV4-1 to TRBJ2-5; 8 positions agree with TRBD2. Germline CDR1 is MGHRA and CDR2 is YSYEKL. Trimming took 4 bases from V and 3 from J; bases not matched to a gene: 4. The CDR3 is 14 amino acids. CDR3 in DNA: TGCGCCAGCAGCCGAGGACTAGCTGAAGAGACCCAGTACTTC. Protein: CASSRGLAEETQYF.

There are many counts of this clonotype. The V gene is TRBV12-3 or TRBV12-4, the J gene TRBJ1-1; TRBD1 matches at 9 bases. V dropped 3 bases and J dropped 0; count of bases not matched to a gene: 11. The CDR3 is 18 residues long. CDR3 loop: CASSLAQGALGMNTEAFF. The CDR3 nucleotides read TGTGCCAGCAGTTTGGCACAGGGGGCATTAGGCATGAACACTGAAGCTTTCTTT.

This clonotype has ten or more counts. This chain connects TRBV7-6 to TRBJ2-1; no clear D. CDR1 is SGHVS and CDR2 is FNYEAQ in the germline V gene. Trimming stripped 3 bases from V and 0 bases from J, with 9 bases between. This CDR3 contains 15 residues. The chain's CDR3 is CASSLGGLSYNEQFF. The CDR3, as DNA: TGTGCCAGCAGCTTGGGCGGCCTCTCCTACAATGAGCAGTTCTTC.

Ten or more counts support this clonotype. The rearrangement links TRBV2 to TRBJ1-5; 8 nucleotides align to TRBD1. The CDR3 has 19 amino acids. J was trimmed by 1 base and V by 4 bases; bases with no gene match: 15. CDR1 SNHLY and CDR2 FYNNEI come from the germline V gene. The CDR3 bases are TGTGCCAGCAGTGGGACAGGGCGCTCTGGCCGTGGAAGCAATCAGCCCCAGCATTTT. Its protein product is CASSGTGRSGRGSNQPQHF.

Regarding this clonotype: This may come from a read error, since a much larger clone is one base off. The CDR3 protein is CASSLCLAGGFHEQYF. The CDR3 nucleotides are TGTGCCAGCAGCTTGTGTCTAGCGGGAGGTTTCCACGAGCAGTACTTC. The chain couples TRBV5-4 to TRBJ2-7; TRBD2 aligns across 11 bases. V trimming: 1 base; J trimming: 5 bases; junction bases outside the gene matches: 8. Germline V CDR1 and CDR2: SGHNT, YYREEE (reference sequence). This CDR3 is 16 amino acids long.

Ten or more counts support this clonotype. The chain uses TRBV19 and TRBJ2-4; TRBD2 might be the D (6 bases). This CDR3 is 14 amino acids long. Deletions cut 5 bases from V and 1 base from J, with 9 bases between. Germline CDR1 and CDR2: LNHDA and SQIVND (reference sequence). This CDR3 reads CASSFREAKNIQYF. CDR3 bases: TGTGCCAGTAGTTTCCGGGAGGCCAAAAACATTCAGTACTTC.

This clonotype was recorded many times. V is TRBV6-2 or TRBV6-3 and J is TRBJ1-6; TRBD1 might be the D (5 bases). The CDR3 has 17 residues. V lost 4 bases and J lost 0, with 13 bases in between. Germline loops: CDR1 MNHEY, CDR2 SVGEGT. The CDR3 region is CASSWDPRSSYNSPLHF. DNA for the CDR3: TGTGCCAGCAGTTGGGACCCCAGGAGCTCCTATAATTCACCCCTCCACTTT.

In its sample, this clonotype was seen many times. This chain uses TRBV7-6 with TRBJ2-7; tentatively, D is TRBD1 (5 bases). This CDR3 is 15 amino acids long. Germline V gene sequence: CDR1 SGHVS, CDR2 FNYEAQ. V was cut by 1 base and J by 0 bases, with 10 bases left in between. The CDR3: CASSLVQGTSYEQYF. The CDR3 nucleotides read TGTGCCAGCAGCTTAGTTCAGGGAACCTCCTACGAGCAGTACTTC.

Points on this clonotype: Likely a read error: the CDR3 ends without its conserved phenylalanine or tryptophan. The chain links TRBV5-1 to TRBJ2-1, with a weak D call TRBD1 (5 bases). Trimming took off 0 bases at V and 4 bases at J, with 14 bases between the two ends. CDR1 is SGHRS and CDR2 is YFSETQ in the germline V gene. This CDR3 spans 16 amino acids. This CDR3 reads CASSLEQVTRYNEQFL. For the CDR3, the DNA is TGCGCCAGCAGCTTGGAACAGGTCACCCGGTACAATGAGCAGTTCCTC.

This clonotype was detected ten times or more. The CDR3 is CASSLTAPNTDTQYF. The CDR3 DNA follows: TGTGCCAGCAGCTTAACGGCGCCTAATACAGATACGCAGTATTTT. The genes are TRBV7-3 and TRBJ2-3; D not resolved. Between the trimmed V and J ends, which lost 0 bases and 3 bases, there was a span of 10 bases. Germline V CDR1 and CDR2: SGHTA, FQGTGA. This CDR3 is 15 amino acids long.

This clonotype was picked up many times. The chain couples TRBV20-1 to TRBJ2-1; TRBD2 matches 9 bases. The CDR3 has 18 residues. The germline CDR1 and CDR2 sequences are DFQATT and SNEGSKA (reference sequence). The V segment lost 0 bases and the J segment 2 bases; nucleotides outside the gene matches: 11. This chain's CDR3 is CSARDGKVGLATYNEQFF. In DNA, the CDR3 is TGCAGTGCTAGAGACGGCAAAGTAGGACTAGCGACCTACAATGAGCAGTTCTTC.

This clonotype is judged medium-sized (0.01 to 0.1%). The chain employs TRBV5-1 and TRBJ2-1; D remains ambiguous. Germline V gene sequence: CDR1 SGHRS, CDR2 YFSETQ. Trimming took 1 base from V and 5 from J, leaving 13 bases between them. The CDR3 spans 15 residues. The DNA for the CDR3 is TGCGCCAGCAGCTTGCGGACCGCCGGCGACAATGAGCAGTTCTTC. Translation: CASSLRTAGDNEQFF.

The gene calls are TRBV6-9 and TRBJ2-7, with unresolved D. This CDR3 is built from 11 residues. CDR1 and CDR2 (germline): MNHGY, SVAAGI. V was pared by 9 bases and J by 3 bases, with 9 bases between. DNA for the CDR3: TGTGCCAGTAGTCATTTCTACGAGCAGTACTTC. It specifies CASSHFYEQYF.

Comment on this clonotype: A much bigger clone sits one base away, suggesting this may be a read error. The J gene is TRBJ2-5, the V gene TRBV18; no clear D. CDR3 length equals 14 residues. The germline V gene encodes CDR1 KGHSH and CDR2 LQKENI. CDR3 sequence: CASSPLGYQDTQYF. CDR3 bases: TGTGCCAGCTCACCATTGGGGTACCAAGATACCCAGTACTTC.

In this sample, this clonotype turned up many times. The rearrangement links TRBV6-2 or TRBV6-3 to TRBJ2-3; 8 bases fit TRBD1. V shed 5 bases, J shed 2 bases, and the junction held 3 bases outside the gene matches. The germline V gene has CDR1 MNHEY and CDR2 SVGEGT. There are 14 residues in the CDR3. CDR3 residues: CASSPGQDTDTQYF. Here the CDR3 DNA reads TGTGCCAGCAGTCCGGGACAGGACACAGATACGCAGTATTTT.

This clonotype showed up many times. V and J are TRBV28 and TRBJ2-7, with TRBD1 matching over 9 bases. Per germline, CDR1 MDHEN and CDR2 SYDVKM. The CDR3 contains 13 residues. V lost 11 bases, J lost 4 bases, and 9 bases stayed unmatched. CDR3 nucleotide sequence: TGTGCCGGACGACGACAGGGGGATTACGAGCAGTACTTC. Amino acid sequence: CAGRRQGDYEQYF.

A few counts support this clonotype. A single base separates this from a much larger clone, so it may be a read error. The chain recombines TRBV6-1 with TRBJ1-1; D possibly corresponds to TRBD1 (6 bases). The CDR3 length is 14 residues. The V and J ends lost 6 bases and 4 bases respectively, with 15 bases between them. From germline, CDR1 is MNHNS and CDR2 SASEGT. The CDR3: CASRFLDRSTEAFF. CDR3 nucleotides: TGTGCCAGCAGATTTCTCGACAGGTCCACTGAAGCTTTCTTT.

This clonotype has ten or more counts. V usage is TRBV27 and J usage is TRBJ1-2, with D possibly matching TRBD1 (6 bases). The CDR3 is 14 amino acids. The germline V and J ends were trimmed by 5 bases and 0 bases, with 10 bases remaining between them. Germline CDR1 reads MNHEY; CDR2 reads SMNVEV (reference sequence). The chain's CDR3 is CASSPRQANYGYTF. CDR3 nucleotide sequence: TGTGCCAGCAGTCCGCGACAGGCTAACTATGGCTACACCTTC.

This clonotype was seen many times. V gene TRBV3-1 combines with J gene TRBJ2-2; D remains unclear. The CDR3 has 16 amino acids. Germline V gene data show CDR1 as LGHDT and CDR2 as YNNKEL (reference sequence). The V end was cut by 0 bases, the J end by 6 bases, with 14 bases between. CDR3: CASSQDGLSKAGELFF. CDR3 sequence (DNA): TGTGCCAGCAGCCAAGATGGTCTAAGCAAGGCCGGGGAGCTGTTTTTT.

This clonotype was picked up many times. The chain uses TRBV25-1 and TRBJ2-3, with 7 positions matching TRBD1. With 4 bases clipped from V and 4 bases from J, the junction kept 14 bases outside the gene matches. The CDR3 contains 17 residues. Germline assignment: CDR1 MGHDK and CDR2 SYGVNS. The CDR3 DNA reads as TGTGCCAGCAGTGGCGCCGGCCCAGACAGGGTCTCAGATACGCAGTATTTT. Translation gives CASSGAGPDRVSDTQYF. The full variable domain, with the rest looked up from reference TRBV25-1 and TRBJ2-3, is EADIYQTPRYLVIGTGKKITLECSQTMGHDKMYWYQQDPGMELHLIHYSYGVNSTEKGDLSSESTVSRIRTEHFPLTLESARPSHTSQYLCASSGAGPDRVSDTQYFGPGTRLTVL.

This clonotype was seen ten or more times. The chain is built from TRBV20-1 and TRBJ2-5; D call uncertain. V lost 5 bases, J lost 5 bases, and 15 bases lay in between. CDR3 length: 13 residues. Germline CDR1 DFQATT, CDR2 SNEGSKA (reference sequence). The CDR3, as DNA: TGCAGTGCTCCGATGGGTGGTAGCGAGACCCAGTACTTC. It codes for CSAPMGGSETQYF.

Comment on this clonotype: With a far larger clone one base away, a read error is the likely cause. V gene TRBV6-4 combines with J gene TRBJ1-1; D possibly corresponds to TRBD1 (5 bases). The germline V gene encodes CDR1 MRHNA and CDR2 SNTAGT. The length of the CDR3 is 16 residues. The DNA of the CDR3 is TGTGCCAGCAGTGAGAACAACAGGAGATGGAACAATGAAGCTTTCTTT. Translation gives CASSENNRRWNNEAFF.

As for this clonotype: This likely reflects a read error, since a far larger clone is one base away. The chain combines TRBV6-4 with TRBJ2-7, with 7 bases fitting TRBD1. The CDR3 has 13 residues. Germline CDR1 and CDR2: MRHNA and SNTAGT. CDR3 residues: CASSSLRGYRPHF. The DNA for the CDR3 is TGTGCCAGCAGCTCCCTCAGGGGGTACCGTCCTCACTTC.

As to this clonotype: At one of its ends the junction is not consistent with the germline gene, which may arise from a read error. The chain employs TRBV4-1 and TRBJ1-1; D is possibly TRBD1 (6 bases). CDR1 MGHRA and CDR2 YSYEKL come from the germline V gene. The CDR3 has 14 amino acids. The CDR3 DNA reads TGCGCCAGCAGCCAAACAGGGCTTCACACTGAATCTTTCTTT. Encoded protein: CASSQTGLHTESFF.

This clonotype appeared many times. The chain uses TRBV19 and TRBJ2-7; 12 bases map to TRBD2. Germline CDR1 and CDR2: LNHDA and SQIVND (reference sequence). V was clipped by 6 bases and J by 6 bases; unmatched bases: 12. This CDR3 is 16 amino acids long. The CDR3 sequence: CASSREALAGGGEQYF. The CDR3, as DNA: TGTGCCAGTAGCCGGGAGGCACTAGCGGGAGGTGGCGAGCAGTACTTC.

This clonotype has a count of ten or more. The chain combines TRBV3-1 with TRBJ1-1; D uncertain. The CDR3 is 14 residues long. Looked up from germline, CDR1 is LGHDT and CDR2 is YNNKEL (reference sequence). With 0 bases removed from V and 1 base from J, the gap between germline ends came to 6 bases. CDR3 DNA sequence: TGTGCCAGCAGCCAAGACACAACGAACACTGAAGCTTTCTTT. Protein sequence: CASSQDTTNTEAFF.

This clonotype was detected many times. The V gene is TRBV9, the J gene TRBJ2-5, with 7 bases matching TRBD2. V shed 0 bases, J shed 4 bases, and the junction held 0 bases outside the gene matches. The CDR3 runs to 13 residues. CDR1 and CDR2 (germline): SGDLS, YYNGEE. The CDR3 DNA sequence: TGTGCCAGCAGCGTAGGGACTAGAGAGACCCAGTACTTC. Its translation: CASSVGTRETQYF.

This clonotype was picked up many times. The rearrangement uses TRBV4-1 and TRBJ2-7; TRBD1 matches 9 bases. Germline V gives CDR1 MGHRA, CDR2 YSYEKL. The J segment lost 2 bases and the V segment lost 5 bases, leaving 4 bases of the junction unmatched. This CDR3 contains 14 residues. CDR3 protein: CASSNRDRAYEQYF. The CDR3 bases are TGCGCCAGCAGCAACCGGGACAGGGCCTACGAGCAGTACTTC.

This clonotype was observed at least ten times. The chain links TRBV11-2 to TRBJ2-7, with TRBD1 as a possible D gene (6 bases). The germline gives CDR1 SGHAT, CDR2 FQNNGV. CDR3 length: 12 amino acids. V lost 7 bases to trimming and J lost 3 bases, with 10 bases between them. The CDR3 loop reads CASKPDSYEQYF. The CDR3 DNA is TGTGCCAGCAAACCGGACAGCTACGAGCAGTACTTC.

Note on this clonotype: A read error may be the cause here, since a much bigger clone is one base away. This chain joins TRBV2 and TRBJ2-6; D might be TRBD1 (5 bases). There are 14 residues in the CDR3. Germline V gene lookup returns CDR1 SNHLY and CDR2 FYNNEI. The CDR3 is CASSGRNGANVPTF. The CDR3 DNA sequence: TGTGCCAGCAGTGGGCGGAATGGGGCCAACGTCCCGACTTTC.